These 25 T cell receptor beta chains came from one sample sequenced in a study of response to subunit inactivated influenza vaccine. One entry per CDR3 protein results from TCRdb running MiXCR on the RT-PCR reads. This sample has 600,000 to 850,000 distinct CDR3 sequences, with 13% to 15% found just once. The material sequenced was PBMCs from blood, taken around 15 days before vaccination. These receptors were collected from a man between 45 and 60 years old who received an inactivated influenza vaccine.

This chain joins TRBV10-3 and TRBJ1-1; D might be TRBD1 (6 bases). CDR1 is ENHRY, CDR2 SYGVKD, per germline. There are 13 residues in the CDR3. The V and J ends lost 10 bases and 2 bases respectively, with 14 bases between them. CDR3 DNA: TGTGCCACCCTGGCAGGGGCAAACACTGAAGCTTTCTTT. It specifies CATLAGANTEAFF.

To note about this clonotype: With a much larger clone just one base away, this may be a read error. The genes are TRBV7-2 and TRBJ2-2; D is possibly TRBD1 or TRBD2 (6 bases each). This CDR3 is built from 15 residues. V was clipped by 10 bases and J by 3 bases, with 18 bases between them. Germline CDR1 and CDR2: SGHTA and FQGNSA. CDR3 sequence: CAITSPGAYTGELFF. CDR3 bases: TGTGCCATCACCTCCCCGGGGGCATACACCGGGGAGCTGTTTTTT.

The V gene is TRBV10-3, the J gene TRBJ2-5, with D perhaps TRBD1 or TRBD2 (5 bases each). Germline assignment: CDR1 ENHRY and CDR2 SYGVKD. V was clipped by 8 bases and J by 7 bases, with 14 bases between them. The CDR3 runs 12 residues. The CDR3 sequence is CAIGEGSGTQYF. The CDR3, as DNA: TGTGCCATCGGAGAGGGGTCGGGGACCCAGTACTTC.

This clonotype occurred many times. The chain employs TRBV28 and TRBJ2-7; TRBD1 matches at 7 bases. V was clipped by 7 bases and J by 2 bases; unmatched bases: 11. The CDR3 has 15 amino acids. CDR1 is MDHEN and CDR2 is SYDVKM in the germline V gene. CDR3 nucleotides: TGTGCCAGCAACCTGCCCGGGACAGCCACCTACGAGCAGTACTTC. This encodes CASNLPGTATYEQYF.

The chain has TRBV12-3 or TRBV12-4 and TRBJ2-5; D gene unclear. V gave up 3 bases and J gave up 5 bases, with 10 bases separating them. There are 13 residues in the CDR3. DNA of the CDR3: TGTGCCAGCAGTTTCTTCGACCGGGAGACCCAGTACTTC. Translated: CASSFFDRETQYF.

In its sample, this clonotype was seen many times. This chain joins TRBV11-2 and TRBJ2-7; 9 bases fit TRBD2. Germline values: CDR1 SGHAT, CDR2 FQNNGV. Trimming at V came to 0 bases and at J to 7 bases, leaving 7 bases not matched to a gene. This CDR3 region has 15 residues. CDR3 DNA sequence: TGTGCCAGCAGCTTAGAAGCGGGAGGAGGAGGGGAGCAGTACTTC. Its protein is CASSLEAGGGGEQYF.

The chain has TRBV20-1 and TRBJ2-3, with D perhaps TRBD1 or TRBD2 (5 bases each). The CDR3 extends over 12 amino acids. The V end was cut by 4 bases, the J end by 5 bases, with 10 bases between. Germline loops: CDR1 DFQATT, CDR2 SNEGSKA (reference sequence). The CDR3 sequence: CSAKRGIDTQYF. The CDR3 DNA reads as TGCAGTGCTAAGAGGGGAATAGATACGCAGTATTTT.

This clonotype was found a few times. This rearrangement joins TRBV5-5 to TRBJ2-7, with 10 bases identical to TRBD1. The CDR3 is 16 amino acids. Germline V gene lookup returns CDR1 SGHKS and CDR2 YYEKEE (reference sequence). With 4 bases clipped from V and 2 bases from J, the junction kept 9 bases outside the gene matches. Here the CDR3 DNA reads TGTGCCAGCAGCGTCCCGGGACAGGGGTTCGCCTACGAGCAGTACTTC. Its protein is CASSVPGQGFAYEQYF.

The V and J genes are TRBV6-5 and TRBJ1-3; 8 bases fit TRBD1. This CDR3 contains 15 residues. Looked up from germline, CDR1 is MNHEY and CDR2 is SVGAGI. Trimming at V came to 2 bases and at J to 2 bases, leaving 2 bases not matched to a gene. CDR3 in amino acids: CASSYTGGAGNTIYF. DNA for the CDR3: TGTGCCAGCAGTTACACAGGGGGGGCTGGAAACACCATATATTTT.

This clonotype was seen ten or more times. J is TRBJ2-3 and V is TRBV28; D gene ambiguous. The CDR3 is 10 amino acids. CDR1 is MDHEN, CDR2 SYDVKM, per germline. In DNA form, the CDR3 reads TGTGCAAAATGCACAGATACGCAGTATTTT. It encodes CAKCTDTQYF.

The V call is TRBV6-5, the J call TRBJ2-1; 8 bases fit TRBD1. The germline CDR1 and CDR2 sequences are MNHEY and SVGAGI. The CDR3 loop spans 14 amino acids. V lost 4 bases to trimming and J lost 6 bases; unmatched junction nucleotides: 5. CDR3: CASSLTGARNEQFF. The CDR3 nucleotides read TGTGCCAGCAGTTTGACAGGGGCGCGCAATGAGCAGTTCTTC.

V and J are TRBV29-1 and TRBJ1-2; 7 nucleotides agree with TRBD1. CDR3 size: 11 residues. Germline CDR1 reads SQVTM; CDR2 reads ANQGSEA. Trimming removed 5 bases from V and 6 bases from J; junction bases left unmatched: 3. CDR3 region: CSVKGADGYTF. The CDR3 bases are TGCAGCGTTAAGGGGGCGGATGGCTACACCTTC.

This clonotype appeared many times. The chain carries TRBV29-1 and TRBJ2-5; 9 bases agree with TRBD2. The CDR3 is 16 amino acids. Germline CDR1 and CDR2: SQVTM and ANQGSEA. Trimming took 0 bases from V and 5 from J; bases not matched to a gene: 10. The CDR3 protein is CSVEEMGLAGRETQYF. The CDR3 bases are TGCAGCGTTGAAGAGATGGGCCTAGCGGGGAGGGAGACCCAGTACTTC.

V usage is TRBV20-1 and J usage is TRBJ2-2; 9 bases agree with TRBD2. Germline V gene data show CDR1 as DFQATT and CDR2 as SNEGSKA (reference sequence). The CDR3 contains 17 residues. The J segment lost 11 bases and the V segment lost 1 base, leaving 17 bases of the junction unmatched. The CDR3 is CSARGLTSGLIVSELFF. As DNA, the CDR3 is TGCAGTGCTAGAGGCCTGACTAGCGGATTGATAGTGTCCGAGCTGTTTTTT.

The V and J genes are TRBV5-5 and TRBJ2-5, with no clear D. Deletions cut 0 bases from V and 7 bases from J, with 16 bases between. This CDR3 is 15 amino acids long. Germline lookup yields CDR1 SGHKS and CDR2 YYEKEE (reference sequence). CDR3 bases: TGTGCCAGCAGCTTGGGATTAGCCTTTCGCGGGACCCAGTACTTC. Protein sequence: CASSLGLAFRGTQYF.

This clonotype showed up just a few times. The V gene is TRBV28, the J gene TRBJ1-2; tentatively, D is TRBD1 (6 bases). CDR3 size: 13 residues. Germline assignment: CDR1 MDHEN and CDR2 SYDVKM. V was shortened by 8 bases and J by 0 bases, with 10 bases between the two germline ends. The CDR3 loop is CASGDISNYGYTF. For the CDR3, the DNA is TGTGCCAGCGGGGACATCTCTAACTATGGCTACACCTTC.

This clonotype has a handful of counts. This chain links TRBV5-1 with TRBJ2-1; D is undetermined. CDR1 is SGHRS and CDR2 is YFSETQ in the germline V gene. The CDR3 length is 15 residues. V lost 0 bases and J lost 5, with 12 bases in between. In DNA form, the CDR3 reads TGCGCCAGCAGCTTGGAAATAGGCGGTGACAATGAGCAGTTCTTC. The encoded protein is CASSLEIGGDNEQFF.

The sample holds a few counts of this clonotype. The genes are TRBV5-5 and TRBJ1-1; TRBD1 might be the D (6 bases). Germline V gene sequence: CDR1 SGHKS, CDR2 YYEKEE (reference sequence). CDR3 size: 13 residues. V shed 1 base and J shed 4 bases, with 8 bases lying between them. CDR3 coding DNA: TGTGCCAGCAGCTTGACAGGGTTCACTGAAGCTTTCTTT. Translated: CASSLTGFTEAFF.

As DNA, the CDR3 is TGTGCCAGCAGCTTGGAGACTCCTGGGACCCAGTACTTC. Translation: CASSLETPGTQYF. The chain recombines TRBV5-4 with TRBJ2-5; no clear D gene. CDR3 size: 13 residues. Germline V CDR1 and CDR2: SGHNT, YYREEE (reference sequence). Trimming left V 0 bases short and J 7 bases short, with 10 bases between.

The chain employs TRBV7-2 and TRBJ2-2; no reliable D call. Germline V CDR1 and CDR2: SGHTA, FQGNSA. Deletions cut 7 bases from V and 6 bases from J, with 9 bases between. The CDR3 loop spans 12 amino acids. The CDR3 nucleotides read TGTGCCAGCACGCCTCTAGCCGGGGAGCTGTTTTTT. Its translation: CASTPLAGELFF.

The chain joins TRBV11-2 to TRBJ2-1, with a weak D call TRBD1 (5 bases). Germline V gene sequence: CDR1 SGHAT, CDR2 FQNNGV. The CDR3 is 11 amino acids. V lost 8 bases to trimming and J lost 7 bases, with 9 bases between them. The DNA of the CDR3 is TGTGCCAGCCAAGGGGAAAATGAGCAGTTCTTC. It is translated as CASQGENEQFF.

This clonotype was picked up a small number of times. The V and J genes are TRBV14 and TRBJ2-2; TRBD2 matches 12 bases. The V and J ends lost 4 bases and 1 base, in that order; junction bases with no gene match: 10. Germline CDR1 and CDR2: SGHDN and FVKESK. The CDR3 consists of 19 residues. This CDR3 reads CASSRQGLAGILNTGELFF. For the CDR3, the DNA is TGTGCCAGCAGCCGCCAAGGACTAGCGGGGATCTTGAACACCGGGGAGCTGTTTTTT.

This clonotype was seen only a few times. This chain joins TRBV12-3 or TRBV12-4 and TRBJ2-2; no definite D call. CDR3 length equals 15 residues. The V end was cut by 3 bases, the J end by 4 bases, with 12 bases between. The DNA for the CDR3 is TGTGCCAGCAGTTTGCAAGCAGTCTCCACCGGGGAGCTGTTTTTT. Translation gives CASSLQAVSTGELFF.

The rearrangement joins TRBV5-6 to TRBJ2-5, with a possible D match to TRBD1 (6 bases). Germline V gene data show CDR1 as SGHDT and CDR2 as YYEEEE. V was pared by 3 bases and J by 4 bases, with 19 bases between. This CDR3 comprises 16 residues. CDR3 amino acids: CASSSRKTGTTETQYF. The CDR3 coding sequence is TGTGCCAGCAGCTCGCGGAAAACCGGGACAACAGAGACCCAGTACTTC.

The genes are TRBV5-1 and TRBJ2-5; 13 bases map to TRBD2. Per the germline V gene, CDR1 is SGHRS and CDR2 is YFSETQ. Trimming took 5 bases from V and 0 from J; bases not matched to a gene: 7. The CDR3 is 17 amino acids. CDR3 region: CASRRTSGREYQETQYF. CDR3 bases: TGCGCCAGCAGACGTACTAGCGGGAGGGAGTACCAAGAGACCCAGTACTTC.